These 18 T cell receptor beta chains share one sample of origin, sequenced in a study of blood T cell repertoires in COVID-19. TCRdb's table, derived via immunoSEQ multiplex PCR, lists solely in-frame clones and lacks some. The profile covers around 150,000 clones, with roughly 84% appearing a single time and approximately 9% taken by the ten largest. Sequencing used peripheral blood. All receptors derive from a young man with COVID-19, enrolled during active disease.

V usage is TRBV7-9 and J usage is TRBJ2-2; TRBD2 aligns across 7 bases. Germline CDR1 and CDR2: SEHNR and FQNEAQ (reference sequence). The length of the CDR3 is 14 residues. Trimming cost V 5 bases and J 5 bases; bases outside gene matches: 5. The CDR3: CASSRDYLTGELFF. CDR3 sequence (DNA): TGTGCCAGCAGCCGGGACTACCTGACCGGGGAGCTGTTTTTT.

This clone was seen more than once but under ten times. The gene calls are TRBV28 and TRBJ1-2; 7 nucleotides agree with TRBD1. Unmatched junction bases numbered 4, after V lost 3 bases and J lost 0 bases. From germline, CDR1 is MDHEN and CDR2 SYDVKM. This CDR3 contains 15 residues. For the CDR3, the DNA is TGTGCCAGCAGTTTCCAGGGGGGTACTAACTATGGCTACACCTTC. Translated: CASSFQGGTNYGYTF.

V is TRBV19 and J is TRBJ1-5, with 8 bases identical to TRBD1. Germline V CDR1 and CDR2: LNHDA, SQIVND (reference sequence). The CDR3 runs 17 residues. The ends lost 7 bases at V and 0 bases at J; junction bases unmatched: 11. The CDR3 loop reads CASIKGQGQYSNQPQHF. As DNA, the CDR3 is TGTGCCAGTATCAAAGGACAGGGCCAATATAGCAATCAGCCCCAGCATTTT.

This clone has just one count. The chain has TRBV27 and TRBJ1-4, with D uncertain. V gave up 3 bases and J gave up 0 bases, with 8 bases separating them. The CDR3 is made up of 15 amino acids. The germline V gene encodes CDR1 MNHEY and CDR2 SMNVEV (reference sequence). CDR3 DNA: TGTGCCAGCAGTTTGAGGGCGGCAACTAATGAAAAACTGTTTTTT. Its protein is CASSLRAATNEKLFF.

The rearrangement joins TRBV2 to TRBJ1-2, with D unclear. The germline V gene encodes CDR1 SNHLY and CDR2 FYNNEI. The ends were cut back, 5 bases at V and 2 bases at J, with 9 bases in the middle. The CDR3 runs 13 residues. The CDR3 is CASSLERNYGYTF. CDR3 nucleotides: TGTGCCAGCAGTTTGGAGAGGAACTATGGCTACACCTTC.

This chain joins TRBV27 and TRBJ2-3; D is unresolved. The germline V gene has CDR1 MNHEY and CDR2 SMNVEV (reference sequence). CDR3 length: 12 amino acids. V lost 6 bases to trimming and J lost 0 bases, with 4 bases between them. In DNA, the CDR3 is TGTGCCAGCAGCTATAGCACAGATACGCAGTATTTT. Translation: CASSYSTDTQYF.

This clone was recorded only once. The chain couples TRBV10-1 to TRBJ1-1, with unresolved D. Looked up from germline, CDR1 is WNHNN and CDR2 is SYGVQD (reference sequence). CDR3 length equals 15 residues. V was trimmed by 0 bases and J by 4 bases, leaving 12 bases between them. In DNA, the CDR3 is TGCGCCAGCAGTGAGTCTTTGGGAGGGAGCACTGAAGCTTTCTTT. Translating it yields CASSESLGGSTEAFF.

CDR3 in amino acids: CASSPDRAGPGTQYF. CDR3 DNA sequence: TGCGCCAGCAGCCCCGACAGGGCTGGGCCAGGGACCCAGTACTTC. The V gene is TRBV4-1, the J gene TRBJ2-5; TRBD1 matches 7 bases. J was trimmed by 7 bases and V by 4 bases; bases with no gene match: 12. The CDR3 contains 15 residues. CDR1 is MGHRA and CDR2 is YSYEKL in the germline V gene.

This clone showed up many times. CDR3 nucleotide sequence: TGTGCCAGCAGTTCGTCCGGGACTAGCTCCTACGAGCAGTACTTC. Translation gives CASSSSGTSSYEQYF. This chain links TRBV27 with TRBJ2-7; 8 bases agree with TRBD2. The V segment lost 4 bases and the J segment 0 bases; nucleotides outside the gene matches: 5. The CDR3 loop spans 15 amino acids. The germline V gene has CDR1 MNHEY and CDR2 SMNVEV (reference sequence).

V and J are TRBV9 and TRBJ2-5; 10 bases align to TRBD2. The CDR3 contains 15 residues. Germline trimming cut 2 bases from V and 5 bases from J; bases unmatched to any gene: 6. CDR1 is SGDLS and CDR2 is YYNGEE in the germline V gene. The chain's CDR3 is CASSVSGRAWETQYF. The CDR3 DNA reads TGTGCCAGCAGCGTGAGCGGGAGGGCATGGGAGACCCAGTACTTC.

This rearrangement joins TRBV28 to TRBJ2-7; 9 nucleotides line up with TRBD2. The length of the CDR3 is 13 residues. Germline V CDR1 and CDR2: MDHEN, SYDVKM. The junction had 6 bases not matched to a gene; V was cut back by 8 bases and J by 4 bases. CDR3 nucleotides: TGTGCCAGCGAGGCTAGCGGGGCATACGAGCAGTACTTC. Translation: CASEASGAYEQYF.

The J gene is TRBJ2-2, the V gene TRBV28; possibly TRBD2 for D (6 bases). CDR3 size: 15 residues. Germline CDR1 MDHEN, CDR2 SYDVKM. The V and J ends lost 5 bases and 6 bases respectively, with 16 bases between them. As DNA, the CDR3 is TGTGCCAGCAGTGGCGGGACTCGGTGGGCCGGGGAGCTGTTTTTT. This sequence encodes CASSGGTRWAGELFF.

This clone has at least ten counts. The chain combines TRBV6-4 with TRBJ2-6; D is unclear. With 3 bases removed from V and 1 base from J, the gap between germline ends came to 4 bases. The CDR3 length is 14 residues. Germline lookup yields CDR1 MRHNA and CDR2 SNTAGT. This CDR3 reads CASSEASGANVLTF. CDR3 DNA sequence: TGTGCCAGCAGTGAGGCATCTGGGGCCAACGTCCTGACTTTC.

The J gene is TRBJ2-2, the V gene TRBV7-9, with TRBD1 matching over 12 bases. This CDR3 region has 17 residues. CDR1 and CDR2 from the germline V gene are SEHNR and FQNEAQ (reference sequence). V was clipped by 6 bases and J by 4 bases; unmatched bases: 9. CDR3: CASSPAGTGGGTGELFF. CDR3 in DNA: TGTGCCAGCAGTCCTGCCGGGACAGGGGGCGGCACCGGGGAGCTGTTTTTT.

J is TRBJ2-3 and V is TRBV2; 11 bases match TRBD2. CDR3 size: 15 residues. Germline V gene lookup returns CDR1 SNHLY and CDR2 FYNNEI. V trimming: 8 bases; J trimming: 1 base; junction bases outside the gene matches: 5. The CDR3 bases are TGTGCCAGCGGGAGGACTAGCGGGCGCACAGATACGCAGTATTTT. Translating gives CASGRTSGRTDTQYF.

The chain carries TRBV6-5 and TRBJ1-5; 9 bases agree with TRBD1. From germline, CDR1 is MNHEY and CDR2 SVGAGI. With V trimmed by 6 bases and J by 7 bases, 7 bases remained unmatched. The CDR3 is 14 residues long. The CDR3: CASSFDRGRQPQHF. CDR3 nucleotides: TGTGCCAGCAGCTTCGACAGGGGGAGGCAGCCCCAGCATTTT.

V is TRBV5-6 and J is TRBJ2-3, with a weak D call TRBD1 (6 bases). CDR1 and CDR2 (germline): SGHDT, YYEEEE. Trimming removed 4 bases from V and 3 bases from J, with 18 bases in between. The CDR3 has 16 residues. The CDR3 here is CASSVELRGWTDTQYF. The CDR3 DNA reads TGTGCCAGCAGCGTAGAGCTCAGGGGATGGACAGATACGCAGTATTTT.

The CDR3: CASSLSGQTQYF. The CDR3 nucleotides read TGTGCCAGCAGCTTATCTGGTCAGACGCAGTATTTT. The V call is TRBV7-3, the J call TRBJ2-3, with unresolved D. Germline assignment: CDR1 SGHTA and CDR2 FQGTGA. Trimming pared 2 bases from V and 9 bases from J, leaving 9 bases between. CDR3 length equals 12 residues.